This T cell receptor (beta chain) was sequenced in a study of post-analysis software for immune sequencing data. Study as a whole: Relapsing-remitting, secondary progressive and progressive-relapsing courses of multiple sclerosis were included.

Details on this clonotype: The antigen remains unidentified.

Study observations and caveats: Those samples that were prepared in the same batch co-clustered strongly by F measure. Significantly lower normalized Chao1 diversity was found in patients with multiple sclerosis relative to controls. Included in a set of roughly five TRBV segments more frequent in patients than controls were TRBV5-6, TRBV5-1 and TRBV20-1.

CDR3 length: 16 amino acids. Per germline, CDR1 SGHTA and CDR2 FQGTGA. V trimming: 5 bases; J trimming: 3 bases; junction bases outside the gene matches: 7. cDNA libraries for TCR beta contained unique molecular identifiers. T cells numbering about 0.9 to 11 million yielded cDNA molecules that totaled some 500,000. TCRdb re-called the PCR reads through MiXCR, storing one row per CDR3 protein. The profile shows 650,000 to 850,000 distinct CDR3 sequences, around 53% of them singletons. V usage is TRBV7-3 and J usage is TRBJ2-1; 10 nucleotides match TRBD2. This clonotype was obtained from a girl aged 10-17 years with multiple sclerosis. The sequencing sample was made of blood. The CDR3 sequence: CASSTLLAGSYNEQFF. The DNA of the CDR3 is TGTGCCAGCAGCACCCTACTAGCGGGGAGCTACAATGAGCAGTTCTTC.